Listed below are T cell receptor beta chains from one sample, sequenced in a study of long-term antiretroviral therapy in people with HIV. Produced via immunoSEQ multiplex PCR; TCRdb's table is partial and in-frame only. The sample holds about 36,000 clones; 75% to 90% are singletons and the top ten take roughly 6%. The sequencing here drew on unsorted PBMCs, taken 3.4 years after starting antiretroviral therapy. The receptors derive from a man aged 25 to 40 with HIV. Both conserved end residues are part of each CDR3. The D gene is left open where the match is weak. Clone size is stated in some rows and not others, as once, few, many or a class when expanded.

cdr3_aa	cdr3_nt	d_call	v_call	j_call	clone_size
CASSQNGLALDTQYF	TGTGCCAGCAGCCAAAACGGACTTGCCTTGGATACGCAGTATTTT	NA	TRBV4-2	TRBJ2-3	NA
CASSLGPSSGEQYF	TGTGCCAGCAGCTTAGGTCCTAGTTCGGGCGAGCAGTACTTC	NA	TRBV7-2	TRBJ2-7	few
CASSTSGWLRTEAFF	TGTGCCAGCAGCACTTCCGGGTGGCTGCGAACTGAAGCTTTCTTT	NA	TRBV14	TRBJ1-1	once
CASSARQIMNTEAFF	TGTGCCAGCAGCGCCAGACAGATCATGAACACTGAAGCTTTCTTT	NA	TRBV7-2	TRBJ1-1	NA
CASSPQFHTEAFF	TGTGCCAGCAGCCCCCAGTTCCACACTGAAGCTTTCTTT	NA	TRBV25-1	TRBJ1-1	NA
CASRGYEETQYF	TGTGCCAGCAGAGGGTATGAAGAGACCCAGTACTTC	NA	TRBV27	TRBJ2-5	NA
CASSSTGSNQPQHF	TGTGCCAGTAGTTCCACAGGGAGCAATCAGCCCCAGCATTTT	NA	TRBV19	TRBJ1-5	few
CASSGKGLHTGELFF	TGTGCCAGCTCCGGGAAAGGACTTCACACCGGGGAGCTGTTTTTT	NA	TRBV18	TRBJ2-2	NA
CASSTGGENGYTF	TGTGCCAGTAGTACCGGGGGAGAAAATGGCTACACCTTC	NA	TRBV19	TRBJ1-2	few
CASRTDWGGSSYEQYF	TGTGCCAGCAGGACGGACTGGGGCGGGAGCTCCTACGAGCAGTACTTC	TRBD2	TRBV2	TRBJ2-7	NA
CASSVAPLGETQYF	TGTGCCAGCAGCGTAGCTCCCCTGGGAGAGACCCAGTACTTC	NA	TRBV9	TRBJ2-5	NA
CASSGGRSSYNEQFF	TGTGCCAGCAGTGGGGGGCGGAGCTCCTACAATGAGCAGTTCTTC	NA	TRBV2	TRBJ2-1	few
CASSYAAGGYTF	TGTGCCAGCAGTTACGCGGCAGGTGGCTACACCTTC	NA	TRBV6-6	TRBJ1-2	few
CASSQDSRAEGSYEQYF	TGTGCCAGCAGCCAAGATAGTCGAGCGGAAGGTAGCTACGAGCAGTACTTC	NA	TRBV4-2	TRBJ2-7	NA
CASSDRGIEAFF	TGCGCCAGCAGCGACAGGGGAATTGAAGCTTTCTTT	TRBD1	TRBV5-1	TRBJ1-1	NA
CASSLKSGFEAFF	TGTGCCAGCAGCTTGAAATCCGGGTTTGAAGCTTTCTTT	NA	TRBV5-6	TRBJ1-1	once
CASSPMGLAGFNEQYF	TGTGCCAGCAGCCCAATGGGGTTAGCGGGATTTAACGAGCAGTACTTC	TRBD2	TRBV7-2	TRBJ2-7	NA
CASSLLRNDNSDGYLAKNIQYF	TGTGCCAGCAGCTTACTGAGGAACGATAATTCGGACGGCTACTTAGCCAAAAACATTCAGTACTTC	NA	TRBV7-8	TRBJ2-4	NA
CASTSLAGETQYF	TGTGCCAGCACGTCATTAGCGGGAGAGACCCAGTACTTC	TRBD2	TRBV7-2	TRBJ2-5	few
CASSSVPGQGSTDTQYF	TGTGCCAGCAGCTCGGTCCCGGGACAGGGTAGCACAGATACGCAGTATTTT	TRBD1	TRBV5-6	TRBJ2-3	NA
CASSFFGEQFF	TGTGCCAGCAGTTTTTTCGGAGAGCAGTTCTTC	NA	TRBV27	TRBJ2-1	NA
CASSVDLAGDNEQFF	TGTGCCAGCAGCGTAGACCTAGCGGGAGACAATGAGCAGTTCTTC	TRBD2	TRBV9	TRBJ2-1	NA
CSARLLIEQYF	TGCAGTGCTAGACTCCTTATTGAGCAGTACTTC	NA	TRBV20-1	TRBJ2-7	NA
CSARTDNEQFF	TGCAGTGCTAGGACAGACAATGAGCAGTTCTTC	NA	TRBV20-1	TRBJ2-1	NA
CASSPGVNYNEQFF	TGCGCCAGCAGTCCGGGGGTTAACTACAATGAGCAGTTCTTC	NA	TRBV4-3	TRBJ2-1	NA